This T cell receptor beta chain was captured by sequencing in a study of preoperative IRX-2 immunotherapy in early breast cancer (dated by TCRdb to the late 2010s). Receptor amplification or capture employed the immunoSEQ multiplex PCR assay. The table was pulled from immuneACCESS by TCRdb, which kept in-frame rearrangements only. Such tables lose some clones; where checked, under half of the loss comes from unresolved V genes, and the rest has no known cause. The sample includes around 25,000 clones, with roughly four fifths observed a single time. 5.5% to 8% of the sample goes to the ten largest clones. For this clone: Its antigen has not been determined. Base qualities are missing; no much larger clone stands one base away.

The treatment or condition tag for this specimen amounts to: preoperative locoregional IRX-2 cytokine immunotherapy. The samples were obtained from a phase Ib study that tested preoperative, locoregional IRX-2 cytokine immunotherapy designed to prime immune responses. Donors were patients with early-stage breast cancer who received IRX-2 before surgery. V gives up 7 bases and J gives up 5 bases, and the segment between their germline ends measures 12 bases. There are 12 amino acids in the CDR3, from cysteine to phenylalanine inclusive. Only CDR3 DNA is held: 36 bases, read in frame from base 1. Based on the germline V gene, the CDR1 and CDR2 sequences are MNHGY and SAAAGT.

The source was lymph node tissue, collected after IRX-2 immunotherapy. The TCR was taken from a human donor with breast cancer. The rearranged segments are TRBV6-8 and TRBJ2-7, with no reliable assignment of the D segment. The nucleotide sequence reads as follows: TGTGCCAGCATCGGCCCATACCACGAGCAGTACTTC. The encoded protein is CASIGPYHEQYF.